This record looks at one T cell receptor (beta chain) sequence and its context. The data stem from a study of blood T cell repertoires in COVID-19. Authors' methods: Nucleated cell counts were estimated from reference gene primer amplification. Clones were read by immunoSEQ multiplex PCR, and TCRdb kept only the in-frame ones, dropping some. Clone size and the V and J calls come from that table; the DNA yielded D and trimming. This sample has around 120,000 clones, with around 87% found just once. The CDR3 is 15 amino acids. Per the germline V gene, CDR1 is SGHNT and CDR2 is YYREEE (reference sequence). Trimming removed 6 bases at V and 5 bases at J, with 15 bases between.

Sequences were obtained from peripheral blood. This clonotype was sampled from a woman between 70 and 85 years old with acute or convalescent COVID-19. The rearrangement links TRBV5-4 to TRBJ1-6, with D maybe TRBD1 (6 bases). The CDR3 reads CASTMMGQNNSPLHF. DNA for the CDR3: TGTGCCAGCACCATGATGGGACAAAATAATTCACCCCTCCACTTT.